Listed here are 8 T cell receptor beta chains from one sample, sequenced in a study of cytomegalovirus exposure and HLA in healthy donors. Both 60 Vbeta primers and 13 Jbeta primers went into the PCR. Produced via immunoSEQ multiplex PCR; TCRdb's table is partial and in-frame only. The data show around 130,000 clones, 80% to 90% seen once. The sequenced sample consisted of PBMCs. The receptors come from a male donor in good health and CMV-seropositive.

The CDR3 loop reads CASSSTGFTEAFF. The CDR3 coding sequence is TGTGCCAGTAGCTCGACAGGGTTCACTGAAGCTTTCTTT. The chain employs TRBV19 and TRBJ1-1; 7 bases match TRBD1. CDR3 length: 13 residues. Germline lookup yields CDR1 LNHDA and CDR2 SQIVND (reference sequence). The V gene end was trimmed by 6 bases and the J gene end by 4 bases; junction bases not matched to a gene: 5.

J is TRBJ2-7 and V is TRBV30; 7 bases map to TRBD2. The V gene's germline CDR1 is GTSNPN and CDR2 SVGIG (reference sequence). Trimming at V came to 3 bases and at J to 3 bases, leaving 11 bases not matched to a gene. This CDR3 is 15 amino acids long. CDR3 bases: TGTGCCTGGAGCTCTCTGCGGGAGTGGGGCTACGAGCAGTACTTC. Protein: CAWSSLREWGYEQYF.

The chain joins TRBV5-8 to TRBJ2-7, with TRBD2 as a possible D gene (5 bases). Germline V gives CDR1 SGHTS, CDR2 YDEGEE. The V and J ends lost 0 bases and 4 bases respectively, with 14 bases between them. There are 15 residues in the CDR3. The CDR3 protein is CASSLGRVRFYEQYF. The CDR3 DNA follows: TGTGCCAGCAGCTTGGGGCGGGTGAGGTTTTACGAGCAGTACTTC.

V and J are TRBV27 and TRBJ2-5; tentatively, D is TRBD1 (6 bases). V lost 4 bases and J lost 5, with 14 bases in between. Germline V gene lookup returns CDR1 MNHEY and CDR2 SMNVEV (reference sequence). The CDR3 extends over 14 amino acids. The CDR3 DNA reads as TGTGCCAGCAGTTCGCAGGGGCCCGGGGAGACCCAGTACTTC. Protein product: CASSSQGPGETQYF.

The chain has TRBV2 and TRBJ2-2; D call uncertain. With 4 bases removed from V and 4 bases from J, the gap between germline ends came to 10 bases. The CDR3 spans 14 residues. The germline CDR1 and CDR2 sequences are SNHLY and FYNNEI. This CDR3 reads CASSAGPGTGELFF. The CDR3 nucleotides read TGTGCCAGCAGTGCTGGTCCCGGCACCGGGGAGCTGTTTTTT.

This chain connects TRBV30 to TRBJ2-1; tentatively, D is TRBD2 (6 bases). Germline loops: CDR1 GTSNPN, CDR2 SVGIG (reference sequence). The CDR3 runs to 11 residues. The germline V and J ends were trimmed by 2 bases and 11 bases, with 10 bases remaining between them. The CDR3 region is CAWSIGGKQFF. The CDR3 nucleotides read TGTGCCTGGAGTATCGGCGGGAAGCAGTTCTTC.

J is TRBJ2-1 and V is TRBV5-1; D is perhaps TRBD1 (6 bases). The CDR3 sequence is 15 residues long. Trimming left V 4 bases short and J 4 bases short, with 15 bases between. Germline V gene lookup returns CDR1 SGHRS and CDR2 YFSETQ. The CDR3 loop is CASSSRQVKYNEQFF. CDR3 in DNA: TGCGCCAGCAGCAGCCGACAGGTTAAATACAATGAGCAGTTCTTC. Full variable domain (rest looked up from reference TRBV5-1 and TRBJ2-1): KAGVTQTPRYLIKTRGQQVTLSCSPISGHRSVSWYQQTPGQGLQFLFEYFSETQRNKGNFPGRFSGRQFSNSRSEMNVSTLELGDSALYLCASSSRQVKYNEQFFGPGTRLTVL.

This rearrangement joins TRBV15 to TRBJ1-5; 8 positions match TRBD1. The CDR3 is 17 residues long. After removal of 4 bases from V and 3 bases from J, the junction contained 11 bases not matched to a gene. The germline gives CDR1 LNHNV, CDR2 YYDKDF (reference sequence). CDR3 amino acids: CATSIKPDREDNQPQHF. CDR3 nucleotides: TGTGCCACCAGCATCAAACCGGACAGGGAGGACAATCAGCCCCAGCATTTT.